The clone carrying this TCR beta chain was seen a handful of times. The antigen remains undetermined. Per individual sample, total RNA of at least 5 micrograms was extracted. This entry is derived from a study of blood T cells in healthy people across ages. Whole-study findings and limits: Across the age range, TCR beta diversity per million T cells fell in a roughly linear way.

The V and J ends lost 5 bases and 10 bases, in that order; junction bases with no gene match: 4. CDR1 is SEHNR and CDR2 is FQNEAQ in the germline V gene (reference sequence). The CDR3 totals 11 residues. Using a J-beta primer mix together with a sample-barcoded 5' primer, a second PCR was run for roughly 6 to 12 cycles. A single record per CDR3 protein comes from TCRdb applying MiXCR to the 5' RACE reads. Found here are hundreds of thousands of distinct CDR3 sequences, approximately 40% of them singletons; the top ten hold around 30%. This sequence joins TRBV7-9 and TRBJ1-2, with TRBD1 matching over 7 bases. This TCR derives from a man of 80 years or more in good health. Source material: blood. The CDR3 protein is CASSQGDYYTF. The CDR3, as DNA: TGTGCCAGCAGCCAGGGGGATTACTACACCTTC.